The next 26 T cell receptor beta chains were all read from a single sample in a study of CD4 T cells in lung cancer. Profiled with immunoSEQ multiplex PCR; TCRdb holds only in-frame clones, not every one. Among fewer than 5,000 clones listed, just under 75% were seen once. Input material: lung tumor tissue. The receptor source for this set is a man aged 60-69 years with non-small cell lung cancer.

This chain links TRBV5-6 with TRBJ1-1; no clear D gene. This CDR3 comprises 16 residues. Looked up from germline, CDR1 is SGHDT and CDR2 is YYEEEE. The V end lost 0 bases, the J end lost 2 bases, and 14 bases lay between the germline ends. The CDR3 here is CASSLATALANTEAFF. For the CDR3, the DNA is TGTGCCAGCAGCTTGGCCACAGCTCTGGCAAACACTGAAGCTTTCTTT.

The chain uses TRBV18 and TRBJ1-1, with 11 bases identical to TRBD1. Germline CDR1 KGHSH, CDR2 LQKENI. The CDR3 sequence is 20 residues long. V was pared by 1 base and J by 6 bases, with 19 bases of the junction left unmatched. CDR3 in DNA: TGTGCCAGCTCACCACAGACCCTGGGGGACAGGGGGATCGGGGTGCCTGAAGCTTTCTTT. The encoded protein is CASSPQTLGDRGIGVPEAFF.

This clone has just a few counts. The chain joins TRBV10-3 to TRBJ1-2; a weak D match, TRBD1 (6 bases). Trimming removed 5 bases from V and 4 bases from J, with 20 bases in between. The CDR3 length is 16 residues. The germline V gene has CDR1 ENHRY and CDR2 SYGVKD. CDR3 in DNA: TGTGCCATCAGTAACCAACACGCAACAGGGCGCTATGGCTACACCTTC. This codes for CAISNQHATGRYGYTF.

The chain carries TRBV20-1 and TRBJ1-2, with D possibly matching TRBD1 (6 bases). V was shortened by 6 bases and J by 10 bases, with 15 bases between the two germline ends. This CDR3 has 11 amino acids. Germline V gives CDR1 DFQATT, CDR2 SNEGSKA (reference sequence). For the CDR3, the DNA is TGCAGTGCGGCCCGGGACACCTTCTACACCTTC. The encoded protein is CSAARDTFYTF.

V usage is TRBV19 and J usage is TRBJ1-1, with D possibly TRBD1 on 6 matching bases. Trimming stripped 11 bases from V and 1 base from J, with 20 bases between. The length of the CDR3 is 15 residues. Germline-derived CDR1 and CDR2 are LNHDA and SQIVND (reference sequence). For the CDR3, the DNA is TGTGCCTCAGCCCCGGACAGTATGGGGAACACTGAAGCTTTCTTT. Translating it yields CASAPDSMGNTEAFF. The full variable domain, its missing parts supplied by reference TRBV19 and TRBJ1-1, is DGGITQSPKYLFRKEGQNVTLSCEQNLNHDAMYWYRQDPGQGLRLIYYSQIVNDFQKGDIAEGYSVSREKKESFPLTVTSAQKNPTAFYLCASAPDSMGNTEAFFGQGTRLTVV.

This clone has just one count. This CDR3 is CASKPDMGQPQHF. The CDR3 DNA reads TGTGCCAGTAAGCCCGACATGGGTCAGCCCCAGCATTTT. This chain joins TRBV6-1 and TRBJ1-5; D remains ambiguous. Trimming cost V 9 bases and J 6 bases, with 15 bases left between them. CDR1 MNHNS and CDR2 SASEGT come from the germline V gene. This CDR3 has 13 amino acids.

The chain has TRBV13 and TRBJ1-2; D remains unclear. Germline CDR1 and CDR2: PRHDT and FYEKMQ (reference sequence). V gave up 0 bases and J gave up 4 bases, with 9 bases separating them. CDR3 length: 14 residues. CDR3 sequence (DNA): TGTGCCAGCAGCTTAGGCGCAGCGAGCTATGGCTACACCTTC. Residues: CASSLGAASYGYTF.

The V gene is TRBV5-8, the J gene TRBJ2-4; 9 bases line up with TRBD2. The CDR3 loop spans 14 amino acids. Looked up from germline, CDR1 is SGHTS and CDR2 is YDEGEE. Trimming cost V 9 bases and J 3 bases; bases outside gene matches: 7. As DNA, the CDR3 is TGTGCCACCGCGGGGGGGAAGGTCAAAAACATTCAGTACTTC. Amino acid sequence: CATAGGKVKNIQYF. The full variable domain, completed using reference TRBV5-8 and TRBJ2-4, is EAGVTQSPTHLIKTRGQQATLRCSPISGHTSVYWYQQALGLGLQFLLWYDEGEERNRGNFPPRFSGRQFPNYSSELNVNALELEDSALYLCATAGGKVKNIQYFGAGTRLSVL.

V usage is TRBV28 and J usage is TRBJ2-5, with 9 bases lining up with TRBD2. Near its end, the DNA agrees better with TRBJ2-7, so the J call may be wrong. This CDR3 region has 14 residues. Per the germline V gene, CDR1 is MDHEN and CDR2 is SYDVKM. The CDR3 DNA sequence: TGTGCCAGCAGTTTAGGCGGGAGGGGATACGAGCAGTACTTC. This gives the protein CASSLGGRGYEQYF.

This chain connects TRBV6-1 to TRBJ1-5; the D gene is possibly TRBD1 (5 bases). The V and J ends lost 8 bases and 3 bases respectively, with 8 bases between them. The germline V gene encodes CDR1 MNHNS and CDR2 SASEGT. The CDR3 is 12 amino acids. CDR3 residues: CASQGNNQPQHF. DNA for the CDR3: TGTGCCAGCCAGGGAAACAATCAGCCCCAGCATTTT.

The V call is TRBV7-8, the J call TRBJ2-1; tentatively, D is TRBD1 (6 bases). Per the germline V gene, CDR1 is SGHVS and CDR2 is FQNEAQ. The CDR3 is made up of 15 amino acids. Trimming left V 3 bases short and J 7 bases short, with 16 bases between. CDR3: CASSFGPGVINEQFF. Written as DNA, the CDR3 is TGTGCCAGCAGCTTCGGCCCAGGGGTTATAAATGAGCAGTTCTTC.

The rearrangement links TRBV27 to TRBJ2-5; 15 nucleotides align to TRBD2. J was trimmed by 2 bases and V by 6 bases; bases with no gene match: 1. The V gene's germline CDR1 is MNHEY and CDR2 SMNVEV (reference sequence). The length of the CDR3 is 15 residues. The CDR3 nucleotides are TGTGCCAGCAGGGGACTAGCGGGGGGACAAGAGACCCAGTACTTC. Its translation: CASRGLAGGQETQYF.

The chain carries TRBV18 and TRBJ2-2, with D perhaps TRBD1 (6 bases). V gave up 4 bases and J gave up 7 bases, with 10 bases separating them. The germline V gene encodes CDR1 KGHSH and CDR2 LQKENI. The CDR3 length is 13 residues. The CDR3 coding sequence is TGTGCCAGCTCACGCCAGGGGCACGGGGAGCTGTTTTTT. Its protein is CASSRQGHGELFF.

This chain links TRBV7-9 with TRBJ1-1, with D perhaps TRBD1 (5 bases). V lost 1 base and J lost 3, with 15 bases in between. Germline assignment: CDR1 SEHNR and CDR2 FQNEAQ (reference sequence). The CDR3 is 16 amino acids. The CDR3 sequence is CASSLEGLGEDTEAFF. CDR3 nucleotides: TGTGCCAGCAGCTTAGAGGGCTTGGGGGAGGACACTGAAGCTTTCTTT.

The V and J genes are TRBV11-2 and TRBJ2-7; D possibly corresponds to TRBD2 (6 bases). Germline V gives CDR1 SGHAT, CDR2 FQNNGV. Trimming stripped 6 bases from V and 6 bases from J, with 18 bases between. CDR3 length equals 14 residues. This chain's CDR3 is CASRLTRGMGEQYF. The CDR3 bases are TGTGCCAGCAGGCTGACTAGGGGAATGGGCGAGCAGTACTTC.

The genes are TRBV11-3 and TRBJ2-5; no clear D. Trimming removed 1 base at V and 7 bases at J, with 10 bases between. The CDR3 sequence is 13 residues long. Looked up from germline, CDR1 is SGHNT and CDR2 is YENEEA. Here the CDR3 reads CASSLVPSGTQYF. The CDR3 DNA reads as TGTGCCAGCAGCTTAGTCCCCTCCGGGACCCAGTACTTC.

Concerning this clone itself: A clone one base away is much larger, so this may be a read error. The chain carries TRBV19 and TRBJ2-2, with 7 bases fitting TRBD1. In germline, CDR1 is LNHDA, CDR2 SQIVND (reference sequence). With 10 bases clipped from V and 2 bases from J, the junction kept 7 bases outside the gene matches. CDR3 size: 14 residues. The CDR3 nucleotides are TGTGCCAACACGGGACAGATAAACACCGGGGAGCTGTTTTTT. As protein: CANTGQINTGELFF.

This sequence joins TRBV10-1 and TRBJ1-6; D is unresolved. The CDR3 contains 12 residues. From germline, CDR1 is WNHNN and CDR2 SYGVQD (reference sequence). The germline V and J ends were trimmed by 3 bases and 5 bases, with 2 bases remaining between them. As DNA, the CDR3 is TGCGCCAGCAGTGACGATAATTCACCCCTCCACTTT. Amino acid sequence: CASSDDNSPLHF.

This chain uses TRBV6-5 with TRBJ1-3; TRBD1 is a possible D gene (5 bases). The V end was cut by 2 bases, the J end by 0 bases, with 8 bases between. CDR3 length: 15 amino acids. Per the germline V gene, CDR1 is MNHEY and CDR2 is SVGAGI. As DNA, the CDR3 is TGTGCCAGCAGTTACAAGCAGGGCTCTGGAAACACCATATATTTT. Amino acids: CASSYKQGSGNTIYF.

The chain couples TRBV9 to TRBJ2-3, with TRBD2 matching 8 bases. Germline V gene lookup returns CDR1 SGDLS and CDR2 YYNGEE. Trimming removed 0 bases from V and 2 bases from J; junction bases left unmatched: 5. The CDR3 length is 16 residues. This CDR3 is CASSVGSGSNTDTQYF. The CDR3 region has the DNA TGTGCCAGCAGCGTAGGGAGCGGGAGTAACACAGATACGCAGTATTTT.

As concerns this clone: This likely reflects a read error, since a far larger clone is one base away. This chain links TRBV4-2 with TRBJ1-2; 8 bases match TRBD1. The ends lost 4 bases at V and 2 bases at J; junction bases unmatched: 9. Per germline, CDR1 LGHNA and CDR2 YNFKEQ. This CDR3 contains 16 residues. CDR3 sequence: CASSRKGGQGNYGYTF. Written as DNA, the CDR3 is TGTGCCAGCAGCCGGAAAGGCGGACAGGGCAACTATGGCTACACCTTC.

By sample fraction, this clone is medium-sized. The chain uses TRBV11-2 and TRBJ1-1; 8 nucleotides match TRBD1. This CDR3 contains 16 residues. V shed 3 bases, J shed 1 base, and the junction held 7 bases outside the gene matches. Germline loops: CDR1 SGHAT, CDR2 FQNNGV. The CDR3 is CASSFIWTGRNTEAFF. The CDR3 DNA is TGTGCCAGCAGCTTCATTTGGACAGGGAGGAACACTGAAGCTTTCTTT.

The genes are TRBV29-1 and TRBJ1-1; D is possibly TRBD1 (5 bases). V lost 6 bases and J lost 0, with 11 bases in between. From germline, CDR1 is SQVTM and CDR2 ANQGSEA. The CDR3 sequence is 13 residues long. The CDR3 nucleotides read TGCAGCGTGGGACTCTCTATGAACACTGAAGCTTTCTTT. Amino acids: CSVGLSMNTEAFF.

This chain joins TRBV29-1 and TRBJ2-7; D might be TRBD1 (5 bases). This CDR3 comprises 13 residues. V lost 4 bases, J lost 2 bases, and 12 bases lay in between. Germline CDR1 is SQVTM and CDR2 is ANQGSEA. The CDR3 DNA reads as TGCAGCGTTGGGGGCGGAAACACCTACGAGCAGTACTTC. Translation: CSVGGGNTYEQYF.

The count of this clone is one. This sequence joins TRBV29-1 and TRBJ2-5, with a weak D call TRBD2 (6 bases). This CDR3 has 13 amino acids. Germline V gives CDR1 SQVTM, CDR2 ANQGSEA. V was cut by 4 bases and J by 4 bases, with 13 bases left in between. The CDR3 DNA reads TGCAGCGTTGTGCCCGGGAGACGAGAGACCCAGTACTTC. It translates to CSVVPGRRETQYF.

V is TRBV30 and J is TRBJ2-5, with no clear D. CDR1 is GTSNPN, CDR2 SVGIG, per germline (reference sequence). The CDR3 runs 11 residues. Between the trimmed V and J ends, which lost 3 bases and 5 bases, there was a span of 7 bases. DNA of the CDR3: TGTGCCTGGAGGCGAGAGGAGACCCAGTACTTC. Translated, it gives CAWRREETQYF.